The 27 T cell receptor beta chains below were found in one sample sequenced in a study of T cell clonality in common variable immunodeficiency. Profiling relied on immunoSEQ multiplex PCR, and the TCRdb table lists in-frame clones only, not all of them. The sample yields about 64,000 clones, without any singletons. The specimen was peripheral blood mononuclear cells. These receptors came from a person aged 18 to 70 in good health.

This clone came up many times. The read falls 3 residues short of the CDR3 end, and the missing part is taken from the germline J gene. The chain is built from TRBV18 and TRBJ2-1; D might be TRBD2 (6 bases). Germline V lookup: CDR1 KGHSH, CDR2 LQKENI. The V and J ends lost 2 bases and 4 bases respectively, with 12 bases between them. The CDR3 totals 15 residues. CDR3 protein: CASSPGSGGYNEQFF. Incomplete CDR3 DNA: TGTGCCAGCTCACCAGGAAGCGGAGGGTACAATGAG.

This clone was detected ten times or more. The CDR3 end is not reached by the read, which stops 3 residues before it; the germline J gene fills it in. The rearrangement links TRBV5-1 to TRBJ2-1; 9 bases line up with TRBD1. After removal of 2 bases from V and 6 bases from J, the junction contained 6 bases not matched to a gene. The length of the CDR3 is 15 residues. The germline CDR1 and CDR2 sequences are SGHRS and YFSETQ. CDR3 DNA, as far as it was read: TGCGCCAGCAGCTTCTTCGGGACAGGGCCCAATGAG. Encoded protein: CASSFFGTGPNE. The full CDR3 protein is CASSFFGTGPNEQFF.

This clone was seen many times. The read falls 3 residues short of the CDR3 end, and the missing part is taken from the germline J gene. The V and J genes are TRBV29-1 and TRBJ2-5; 8 positions agree with TRBD1. After removal of 7 bases from V and 5 bases from J, the junction contained 9 bases not matched to a gene. The CDR3 has 13 residues. The germline CDR1 and CDR2 sequences are SQVTM and ANQGSEA. The DNA read from the CDR3 is TGCAGCGACCAGGACAGGGTTTGGGAGACC. Translated, it gives CSDQDRVWET. The full CDR3 is CSDQDRVWETQYF.

This clone was seen many times. The CDR3 region is CASSPNLRTGGRTGELFF. The CDR3 DNA, read in part, is TGCGCCAGCAGCCCCAATTTACGGACAGGGGGCCGCACCGGGGAG. V gene TRBV5-1 combines with J gene TRBJ2-2; TRBD1 agrees at 11 bases. The DNA ends 3 residues before the CDR3 does, and the rest of the CDR3 is filled in from the germline J gene. This CDR3 comprises 18 residues. Germline V gives CDR1 SGHRS, CDR2 YFSETQ. V was clipped by 4 bases and J by 4 bases; unmatched bases: 12.

This clone was found many times. The read ends 3 residues early relative to the CDR3; the germline J gene fills the gap. The rearrangement uses TRBV27 and TRBJ2-1; 8 nucleotides agree with TRBD2. Germline loops: CDR1 MNHEY, CDR2 SMNVEV (reference sequence). V gave up 0 bases and J gave up 6 bases; unmatched junction bases: 10. This CDR3 region has 17 residues. The CDR3 is CASSLSGTQRGINEQFF. Incomplete CDR3 DNA: TGTGCCAGCAGTTTATCCGGTACGCAGCGGGGGATCAATGAG.

This clone has ten or more counts. Coverage ceases 3 residues before the CDR3 finishes, and the germline J gene fills in the end. This rearrangement joins TRBV2 to TRBJ1-5; tentatively, D is TRBD1 (5 bases). The length of the CDR3 is 12 residues. Trimming stripped 9 bases from V and 5 bases from J, with 11 bases between. Germline CDR1 and CDR2: SNHLY and FYNNEI. The CDR3 DNA, read in part, is TGTGCCAGTCAGGGCCTCGATCAGCCC. Its protein product is CASQGLDQP. The complete CDR3 reads CASQGLDQPQHF.

This clone was seen at least ten times. From the germline J gene comes the end of the CDR3, since the read stops 3 residues before it. This sequence joins TRBV7-9 and TRBJ2-5; weak D call: TRBD1 (5 bases). The CDR3 is 13 residues long. The germline CDR1 and CDR2 sequences are SEHNR and FQNEAQ (reference sequence). Trimming cost V 3 bases and J 5 bases, with 10 bases left between them. Here the CDR3 reads CASSFEHRETQYF. The CDR3 bases that were read are TGTGCCAGCAGCTTTGAACACAGGGAGACC.

This clone was detected ten times or more. The CDR3 end lies 3 residues beyond the end of the read and is filled in from the germline J gene. The chain has TRBV5-6 and TRBJ1-6, with 7 bases matching TRBD1. V dropped 8 bases and J dropped 5; count of bases not matched to a gene: 7. CDR1 is SGHDT, CDR2 YYEEEE, per germline. CDR3 length equals 14 residues. The CDR3 sequence is CASTGQANNSPLHF. The DNA read from the CDR3 is TGTGCCAGTACCGGACAGGCAAATAATTCACCC.

This clone was seen many times. The read ends 3 residues before the CDR3 terminus; that terminus is restored from the germline J gene. V is TRBV20-1 and J is TRBJ1-1; no clear D. There are 14 residues in the CDR3. Germline CDR1 is DFQATT and CDR2 is SNEGSKA (reference sequence). Trimming cost V 2 bases and J 2 bases, with 12 bases left between them. The DNA read from the CDR3 is TGCAGTGCTAGAATAGGGCATGGAAACACTGAA. It encodes CSARIGHGNTE. The whole CDR3 sequence reads CSARIGHGNTEAFF.

This clone was seen a few times. The sequence runs out 3 residues before the end of the CDR3; the remainder is reconstructed from the germline J gene. The rearrangement links TRBV7-2 to TRBJ1-2; D is ambiguous. Per the germline V gene, CDR1 is SGHTA and CDR2 is FQGNSA. The CDR3 runs 12 residues. The CDR3 protein is CASSSYTDTYTF. The DNA read from the CDR3 is TGTGCCAGCAGCTCTTATACAGATACC.

Ten or more counts support this clone. The DNA ends 3 residues before the CDR3 does, and the rest of the CDR3 is filled in from the germline J gene. The chain carries TRBV28 and TRBJ1-6, with D perhaps matching TRBD1 (5 bases). The V and J ends lost 5 bases and 6 bases respectively, with 11 bases between them. The CDR3 contains 14 residues. In germline, CDR1 is MDHEN, CDR2 SYDVKM. The CDR3 sequence is CASSGDRLNSPLHF. The part of the CDR3 DNA that was read is TGTGCCAGCAGTGGAGACAGACTTAATTCACCC.

At least ten counts were recorded for this clone. The read ends 3 residues shy of where the CDR3 ends; the end is completed using the germline J gene. The chain is built from TRBV11-2 and TRBJ1-1; D unresolved. Trimming took 6 bases from V and 4 from J, leaving 12 bases between them. This CDR3 spans 13 amino acids. Looked up from germline, CDR1 is SGHAT and CDR2 is FQNNGV. This CDR3 is CASRFSEGTEAFF. The part of the CDR3 DNA that was read is TGTGCCAGCAGATTTTCAGAGGGCACTGAA. Complete variable domain (other parts from reference TRBV11-2 and TRBJ1-1): EAGVAQSPRYKIIEKRQSVAFWCNPISGHATLYWYQQILGQGPKLLIQFQNNGVVDDSQLPKDRFSAERLKGVDSTLKIQPAKLEDSAVYLCASRFSEGTEAFFGQGTRLTVV.

This clone was observed at least ten times. The read gets to within 3 residues of the CDR3 end, and the germline J gene fills in the rest. This rearrangement joins TRBV10-3 to TRBJ1-5; TRBD1 is a possible D gene (5 bases). The V gene's germline CDR1 is ENHRY and CDR2 SYGVKD. The CDR3 has 12 amino acids. V gave up 9 bases and J gave up 0 bases, with 6 bases separating them. The CDR3 reads CAIGHSNQPQHF. The covered CDR3 bases are TGTGCCATAGGACATAGCAATCAGCCC.

This clone was seen a few times. The chain's CDR3 is CASSLGFESTDTYTF. Incomplete CDR3 DNA: TGTGCCAGCAGCTTAGGTTTCGAGAGCACAGATACC. The chain joins TRBV13 to TRBJ1-2; D is ambiguous. Coverage ceases 3 residues before the CDR3 finishes, and the germline J gene fills in the end. There are 15 residues in the CDR3. From germline, CDR1 is PRHDT and CDR2 FYEKMQ (reference sequence).

This clone was recorded at least ten times. The read terminates 3 residues ahead of where the CDR3 ends, so the germline J gene completes it. The V and J genes are TRBV6-4 and TRBJ2-1, with TRBD2 matching over 8 bases. The CDR3 loop spans 16 amino acids. V shed 4 bases and J 0 bases; nucleotides not matched to a gene: 5. CDR1 MRHNA and CDR2 SNTAGT come from the germline V gene. Incomplete CDR3 DNA: TGTGCCAGCAGTGCTCAGCGGGGGAGCTCCTACAATGAG. Its protein is CASSAQRGSSYNE. The full CDR3 protein reads CASSAQRGSSYNEQFF.

This clone was found many times. The DNA ends 3 residues before the CDR3 does, and the rest of the CDR3 is filled in from the germline J gene. The chain uses TRBV7-2 and TRBJ2-1; D not certain. Trimming took off 6 bases at V and 9 bases at J, with 15 bases between the two ends. The CDR3 has 13 amino acids. The V gene's germline CDR1 is SGHTA and CDR2 FQGNSA. The CDR3 bases that were read are TGTGCCAGCAGACTGACTGCCGAGGTTGAG. It translates to CASRLTAEVE. The entire CDR3 protein is CASRLTAEVEQFF.

This clone has ten or more counts. Read coverage stops 3 residues before the CDR3 terminus; the germline J gene supplies the remainder. The chain links TRBV7-2 to TRBJ2-1, with D hard to call. CDR3 size: 11 residues. Looked up from germline, CDR1 is SGHTA and CDR2 is FQGNSA. V was clipped by 6 bases and J by 4 bases, with 4 bases between them. The sequenced CDR3 bases are TGTGCCAGCAGAGCTTACAATGAG. Protein: CASRAYNE. The entire CDR3 sequence reads CASRAYNEQFF.

This clone has ten or more counts. The read comes to an end 3 residues before the CDR3 does, leaving the germline J gene to fill in the end. The V call is TRBV12-3 or TRBV12-4, the J call TRBJ2-5, with D perhaps matching TRBD1 (5 bases). The CDR3 totals 14 residues. V dropped 6 bases and J dropped 5 bases, with 16 bases sitting between them. CDR3 protein: CASSQPRTRETQYF. The sequenced CDR3 bases are TGTGCCAGCAGCCAACCGAGGACAAGGGAGACC.

This clone was observed many times. Coverage ceases 3 residues before the CDR3 finishes, and the germline J gene fills in the end. V is TRBV13 and J is TRBJ1-3, with TRBD1 matching over 10 bases. The CDR3 is made up of 14 amino acids. The V segment lost 2 bases and the J segment 7 bases; nucleotides outside the gene matches: 2. The germline V gene has CDR1 PRHDT and CDR2 FYEKMQ (reference sequence). The part of the CDR3 DNA that was read is TGTGCCAGCAGCTTACGGGACAGGGGCAACACC. This encodes CASSLRDRGNT. The CDR3, in full, reads CASSLRDRGNTIYF.

Remarks on this clone: Read sequence stops 3 residues before the CDR3 end, and the germline J gene provides the missing end. V is TRBV2 and J is TRBJ1-3; TRBD1 agrees at 7 bases. Per germline, CDR1 SNHLY and CDR2 FYNNEI. V trimming: 9 bases; J trimming: 0 bases; junction bases outside the gene matches: 11. CDR3 length: 16 amino acids. This CDR3 is CASKLSGQHSGNTIYF. Partial CDR3 DNA: TGTGCCAGTAAGCTTTCGGGACAGCACTCTGGAAACACC.

This clone appeared many times. CDR3 bases read: TGTGCCAGCAGCCAAGCTGAGCTTCTCGAG. As protein: CASSQAELLE. The whole CDR3 sequence is CASSQAELLEQYF. The chain uses TRBV4-2 and TRBJ2-7; no reliable D call. The CDR3 end is not reached by the read, which stops 3 residues before it; the germline J gene fills it in. V lost 1 base and J 6 bases, leaving 10 bases between the germline ends. The germline gives CDR1 LGHNA, CDR2 YNFKEQ. The CDR3 has 13 residues.

In this sample, this clone turned up many times. The read is 3 residues too short to cover the CDR3 end, so that end is filled in from the germline J gene. The rearrangement links TRBV7-9 to TRBJ1-1, with 8 bases matching TRBD1. Trimming removed 5 bases from V and 3 bases from J; junction bases left unmatched: 8. CDR1 is SEHNR, CDR2 FQNEAQ, per germline (reference sequence). This CDR3 contains 15 residues. The CDR3 bases that were read are TGTGCCAGCAGCCCCGGACAGGGTGGGGACACTGAA. This translates into CASSPGQGGDTE. The CDR3, in full, reads CASSPGQGGDTEAFF.

With regard to this clone: With the read ending 3 residues before the CDR3 end, the germline J gene is used to fill in that end. The chain is built from TRBV5-5 and TRBJ2-7, with D perhaps matching TRBD1 (6 bases). The CDR3 covers 14 residues. The germline CDR1 and CDR2 sequences are SGHKS and YYEKEE (reference sequence). V was shortened by 0 bases and J by 3 bases, with 10 bases between the two germline ends. CDR3 sequence reads: CASSLAGTSYEQYF. CDR3 DNA, as far as it was read: TGTGCCAGCAGCTTGGCAGGGACAAGCTACGAG.

In its sample, this clone was seen many times. The read terminates 3 residues before the CDR3 end, so the remaining end is supplied by the germline J gene. The genes are TRBV5-5 and TRBJ1-1; D gene unclear. The CDR3 has 13 amino acids. V gave up 6 bases and J gave up 3 bases, with 12 bases separating them. Germline V CDR1 and CDR2: SGHKS, YYEKEE (reference sequence). The covered CDR3 bases are TGTGCCAGCAACTCGCGGGCTGACACTGAA. Translating gives CASNSRADTE. The CDR3, in full, reads CASNSRADTEAFF.

This clone was counted ten times or more. The sequenced fragment ends 3 residues before the CDR3 boundary, so the rest is inferred from the germline J gene. The chain links TRBV7-9 to TRBJ2-1; D may be TRBD1 (5 bases). There are 15 residues in the CDR3. Germline V gene sequence: CDR1 SEHNR, CDR2 FQNEAQ (reference sequence). With 2 bases removed from V and 6 bases from J, the gap between germline ends came to 14 bases. This chain's CDR3 is CASSLSQEPFNEQFF. The part of the CDR3 DNA that was read is TGTGCCAGCAGCTTATCACAGGAGCCTTTCAATGAG.

Many counts were recorded for this clone. The covered CDR3 bases are TGTGCCAGCAACGTCGGCGGGGAG. Translating it yields CASNVGGE. The CDR3, in full, reads CASNVGGELFF. The gene calls are TRBV11-2 and TRBJ2-2; no clear D. The CDR3 end lies 3 residues beyond the end of the read and is filled in from the germline J gene. The CDR3 loop spans 11 amino acids. Trimming removed 7 bases from V and 7 bases from J, with 7 bases in between. Germline V gene lookup returns CDR1 SGHAT and CDR2 FQNNGV.

This clone was recorded at least ten times. The read terminates 3 residues ahead of where the CDR3 ends, so the germline J gene completes it. The chain couples TRBV19 to TRBJ2-7, with 7 bases aligning to TRBD1. This CDR3 spans 15 amino acids. V trimming: 3 bases; J trimming: 6 bases; junction bases outside the gene matches: 11. The V gene's germline CDR1 is LNHDA and CDR2 SQIVND (reference sequence). CDR3 DNA, as far as it was read: TGTGCCAGTAGTATGGGTCAAGGGGGCAAGGGCGAG. Translated: CASSMGQGGKGE. The entire CDR3 protein is CASSMGQGGKGEQYF.